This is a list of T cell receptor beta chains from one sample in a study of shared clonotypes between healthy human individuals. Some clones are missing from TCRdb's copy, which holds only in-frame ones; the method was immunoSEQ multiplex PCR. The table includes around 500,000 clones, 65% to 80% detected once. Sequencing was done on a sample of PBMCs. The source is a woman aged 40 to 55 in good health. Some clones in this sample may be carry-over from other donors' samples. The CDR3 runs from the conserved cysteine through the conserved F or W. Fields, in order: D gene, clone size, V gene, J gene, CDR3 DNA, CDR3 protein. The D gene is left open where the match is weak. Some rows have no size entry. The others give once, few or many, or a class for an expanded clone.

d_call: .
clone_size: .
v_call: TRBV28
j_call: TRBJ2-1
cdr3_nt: TGTGCCAGCAGACCCGTGGGCGGGGTCCAGTTCTTC
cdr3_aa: CASRPVGGVQFF

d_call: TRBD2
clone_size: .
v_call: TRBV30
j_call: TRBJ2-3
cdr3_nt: TGTGCCTGGAGTGGCTTAGCGGGAAACACAGATACGCAGTATTTT
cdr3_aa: CAWSGLAGNTDTQYF

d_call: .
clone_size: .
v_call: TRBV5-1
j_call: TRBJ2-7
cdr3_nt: TGCGCCAGCAGCTCGGTAGGGGAGAGCTCCTACGAGCAGTACTTC
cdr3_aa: CASSSVGESSYEQYF

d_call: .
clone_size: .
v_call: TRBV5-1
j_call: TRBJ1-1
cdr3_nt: TGCGCCAGCAGCCCCGGCGGGAACACTGAAGCTTTCTTT
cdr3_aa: CASSPGGNTEAFF

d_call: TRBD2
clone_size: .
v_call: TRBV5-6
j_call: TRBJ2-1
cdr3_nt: TGTGCCAGCAGCTTGGCCGGACTAGCGGGTGAGCAGTTCTTC
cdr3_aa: CASSLAGLAGEQFF

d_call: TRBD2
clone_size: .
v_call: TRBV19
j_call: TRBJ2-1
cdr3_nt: TGTGCCAGTAGTCGGAGCGGGAATGGCGCCTACAATGAGCAGTTCTTC
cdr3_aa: CASSRSGNGAYNEQFF

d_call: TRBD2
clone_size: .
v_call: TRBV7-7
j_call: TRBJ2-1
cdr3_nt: TGTGCCAGCAGCTTAGCGGGAGGGATCAATGAGCAGTTCTTC
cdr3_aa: CASSLAGGINEQFF

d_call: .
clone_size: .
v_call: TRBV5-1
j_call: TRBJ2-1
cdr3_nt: TGCGCCAGCAACTTCATCCCCAGCTCCTACAATGAGCAGTTCTTC
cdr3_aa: CASNFIPSSYNEQFF

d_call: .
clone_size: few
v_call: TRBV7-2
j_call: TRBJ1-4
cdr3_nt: TGTGCCAGCAGCTTAGGGGCAGGGAGGGGCAATGAAAAACTGTTTTTT
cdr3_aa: CASSLGAGRGNEKLFF

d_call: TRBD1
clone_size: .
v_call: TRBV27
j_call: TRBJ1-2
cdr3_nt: TGTGCCAGCAGTCCACGGACAGGGGGTGTATACACCTTC
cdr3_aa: CASSPRTGGVYTF

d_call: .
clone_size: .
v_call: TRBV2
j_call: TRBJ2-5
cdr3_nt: TGTGCCAGCACCCGAGCCAGGTACCAAGAGACCCAGTACTTC
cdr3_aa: CASTRARYQETQYF

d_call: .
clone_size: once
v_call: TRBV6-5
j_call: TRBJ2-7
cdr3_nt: TGTGCCAGCAGTTACGGCACAGGGTATGAGCAGTACTTC
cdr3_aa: CASSYGTGYEQYF

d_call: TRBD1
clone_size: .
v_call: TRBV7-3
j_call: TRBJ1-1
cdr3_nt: TGTGCCAGCAGCTCAACAGGGGGCCTAGAAGCTTTCTTT
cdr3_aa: CASSSTGGLEAFF

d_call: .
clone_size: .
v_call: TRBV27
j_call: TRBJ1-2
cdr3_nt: TGTGCCAGCAGTTTATCGGGGAGGGTGAGGGGTAATGGCTACACCTTC
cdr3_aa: CASSLSGRVRGNGYTF

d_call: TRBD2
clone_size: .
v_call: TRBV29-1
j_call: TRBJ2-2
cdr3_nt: TGCAGCGTTGAACCGTTCGGGAGGAGAACCGGGGAGCTGTTTTTT
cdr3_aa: CSVEPFGRRTGELFF

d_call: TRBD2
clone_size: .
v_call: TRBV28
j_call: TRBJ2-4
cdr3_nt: TGTGCCAGCAGTCCGGGAGGAGGGAACATTCAGTACTTC
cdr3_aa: CASSPGGGNIQYF

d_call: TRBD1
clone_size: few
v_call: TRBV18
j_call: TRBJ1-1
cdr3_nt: TGTGCCAGCTCACTAAGGGACAGGGATGTGGCTTTCTTT
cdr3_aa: CASSLRDRDVAFF

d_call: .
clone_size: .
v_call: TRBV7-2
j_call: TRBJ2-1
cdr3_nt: TGTGCCAGCAGCTTAATCAGTTACTCCTACAATGAGCAGTTCTTC
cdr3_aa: CASSLISYSYNEQFF

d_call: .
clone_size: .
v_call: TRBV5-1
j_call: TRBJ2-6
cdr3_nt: TGCGCCAGCAGACCCGGGAGCCTCTCTGGGGCCAACGTCCTGACTTTC
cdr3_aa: CASRPGSLSGANVLTF

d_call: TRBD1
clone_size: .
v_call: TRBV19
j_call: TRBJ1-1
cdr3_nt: TGTGCCAGTAGTATCAGGGGGCAAGTGAACACTGAAGCTTTCTTT
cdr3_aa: CASSIRGQVNTEAFF

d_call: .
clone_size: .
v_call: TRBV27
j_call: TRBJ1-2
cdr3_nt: TGTGCCAGCAGTTTAAAGGAGGGACCACCTGGGGGCTACACCTTC
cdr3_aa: CASSLKEGPPGGYTF

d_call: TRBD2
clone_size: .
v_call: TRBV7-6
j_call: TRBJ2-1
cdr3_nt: TGTGCCAGCAGCTTAGCGGAGGTAGCGGGAGTCAATGAGCAGTTCTTC
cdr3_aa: CASSLAEVAGVNEQFF

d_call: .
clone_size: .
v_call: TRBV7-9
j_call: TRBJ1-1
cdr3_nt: TGTGCCAGCAGGGCTGGGGGTGGCACTGAAGCTTTCTTT
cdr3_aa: CASRAGGGTEAFF

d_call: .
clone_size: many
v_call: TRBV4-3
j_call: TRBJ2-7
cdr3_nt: TGCGCCAGCAGCCAAGATCCGGGGGACCTAAGCGAGCAGTACTTC
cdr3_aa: CASSQDPGDLSEQYF

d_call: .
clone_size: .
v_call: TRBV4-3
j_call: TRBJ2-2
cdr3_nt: TGCGCCAGCAGCCAAGGGACAGCTTACACCGGGGAGCTGTTTTTT
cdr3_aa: CASSQGTAYTGELFF

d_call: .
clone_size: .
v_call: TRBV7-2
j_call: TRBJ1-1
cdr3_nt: TGTGCCAGCAGCCCGTTGCAGTTTAACACTGAAGCTTTCTTT
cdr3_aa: CASSPLQFNTEAFF

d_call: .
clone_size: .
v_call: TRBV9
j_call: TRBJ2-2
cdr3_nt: TGTGCCAGCAGCGTCTACAGGAGCAACACCGGGGAGCTGTTTTTT
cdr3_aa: CASSVYRSNTGELFF

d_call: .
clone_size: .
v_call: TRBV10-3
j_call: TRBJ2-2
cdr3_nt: TGTGCCATAGAACAGGAGATCACCGGGGAGCTGTTTTTT
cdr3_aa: CAIEQEITGELFF

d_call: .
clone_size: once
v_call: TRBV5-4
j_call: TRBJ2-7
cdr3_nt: TGTGCCAGCAGCTTAACCGGGTCCTTTCCCACCGAGCAGTACTTC
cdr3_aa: CASSLTGSFPTEQYF

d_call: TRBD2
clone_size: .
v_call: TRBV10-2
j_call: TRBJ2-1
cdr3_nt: TGCGCCAGCAGTGAAGTGGGGAGGGCCAATGAGCAGTTCTTC
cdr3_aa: CASSEVGRANEQFF

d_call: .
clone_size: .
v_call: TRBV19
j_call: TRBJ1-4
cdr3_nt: TGTGCCAGTAGTATACTCGGGGGGGAAAAACTGTTTTTT
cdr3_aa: CASSILGGEKLFF

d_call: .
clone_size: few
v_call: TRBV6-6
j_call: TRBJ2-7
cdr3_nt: TGTGCCAGCAGTTCAAGCGGGCTAAGCTCCTACGAGCAGTACTTC
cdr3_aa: CASSSSGLSSYEQYF

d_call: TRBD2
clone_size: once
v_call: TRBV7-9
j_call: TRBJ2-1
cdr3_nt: TGTGCCAGCAGCTTTGCTAGCGGGAGTAACCATGAGCAGTTCTTC
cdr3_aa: CASSFASGSNHEQFF

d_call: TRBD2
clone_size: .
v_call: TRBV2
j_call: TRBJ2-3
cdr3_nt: TGTGCCAGCAGGGGACTAGCATCTACAGATACGCAGTATTTT
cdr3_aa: CASRGLASTDTQYF

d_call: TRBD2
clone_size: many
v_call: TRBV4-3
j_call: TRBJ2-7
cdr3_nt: TGCGCCAGCAGCCAAGGAGCGGGCAGCGGGGTCCGCTACGAGCAGTACTTC
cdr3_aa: CASSQGAGSGVRYEQYF

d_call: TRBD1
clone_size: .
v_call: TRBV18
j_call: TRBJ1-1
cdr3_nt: TGTGCCAGCTCACCACCGGTGGGACAGCTCTTCAACACTGAAGCTTTCTTT
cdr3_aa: CASSPPVGQLFNTEAFF

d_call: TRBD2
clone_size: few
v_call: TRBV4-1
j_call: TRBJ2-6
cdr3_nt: TGCGCCAGCAGCCCTGGACTAGCGCGCTCTGGGGCCAACGTCCTGACTTTC
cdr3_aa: CASSPGLARSGANVLTF

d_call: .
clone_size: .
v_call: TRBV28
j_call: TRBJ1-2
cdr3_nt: TGTGCCAGCAGTTACGGCAGAACGAACTATGGCTACACCTTC
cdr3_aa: CASSYGRTNYGYTF

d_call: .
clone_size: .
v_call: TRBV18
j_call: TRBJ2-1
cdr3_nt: TGTGCCAGCTCACCAATTGGGCATGAGCAGTTCTTC
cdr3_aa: CASSPIGHEQFF

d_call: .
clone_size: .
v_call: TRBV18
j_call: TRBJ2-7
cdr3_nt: TGTGCCAGCTCACCGTCGACAGGACGCTACGAGCAGTACTTC
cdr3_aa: CASSPSTGRYEQYF

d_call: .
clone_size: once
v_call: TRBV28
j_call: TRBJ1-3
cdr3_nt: TGTGCCAGCACTCCTGGAAACACCATATATTTT
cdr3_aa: CASTPGNTIYF

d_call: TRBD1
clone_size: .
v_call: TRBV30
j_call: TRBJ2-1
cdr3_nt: TGTGCCTGGAGCCTCCGGGACAGGGCCTACAATGAGCAGTTCTTC
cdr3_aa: CAWSLRDRAYNEQFF

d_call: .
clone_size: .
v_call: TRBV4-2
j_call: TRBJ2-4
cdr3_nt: TGTGCCAGCAGCCTCGGACGAGGAGCCAAAAACATTCAGTACTTC
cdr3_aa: CASSLGRGAKNIQYF

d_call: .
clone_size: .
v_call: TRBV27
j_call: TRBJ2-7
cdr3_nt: TGTGCCAGCAGTTTTAAATATTCCTACGAGCAGTACTTC
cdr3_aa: CASSFKYSYEQYF

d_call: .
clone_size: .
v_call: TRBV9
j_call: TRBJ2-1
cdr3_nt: TGTGCCAGCAGCGTAGGCCGGGACGCAAGTAAGCAGTTCTTC
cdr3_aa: CASSVGRDASKQFF

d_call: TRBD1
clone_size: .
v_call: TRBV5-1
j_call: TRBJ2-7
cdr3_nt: TGCGCCAGCAGCTTGGCTGGGACAGGGAGAGAGCAGTACTTC
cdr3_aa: CASSLAGTGREQYF